This entry concerns a single T cell receptor (beta chain). Its matching antigen is unknown. The germline V gene encodes CDR1 MNHNY and CDR2 SVGAGI (reference sequence). The CDR3 length is 15 residues. Between the trimmed V and J ends, which lost 2 bases and 5 bases, there was a span of 15 bases. The sample comes from a study of cytomegalovirus exposure and HLA in healthy donors. Across the whole study: According to later analysis, the same platform produced the 120 validation and approximately 700 first-cohort repertoires. Study conclusions and caveats: Among the CMV-associated chains, three were confirmed in vitro as specific for CMV antigens. While the bulk of TCR sequences proved rare, some public TCRs turned up in many donors. The study flagged approximately 180 TCR beta chains as cytomegalovirus-associated.

The method was immunoSEQ multiplex PCR; TCRdb's version includes in-frame clones alone and lacks a portion of them. Of some 210,000 clones in the sample, roughly 91% are singletons; the top ten hold approximately 2%. The V and J genes are TRBV6-6 and TRBJ2-5, with D possibly being TRBD1 (8 bases). This TCR derives from a woman aged 18-29 years in good health and CMV-seropositive. The sequencing sample was made of PBMCs. CDR3 loop: CASSYPDRGGETQYF. Here the CDR3 DNA reads TGTGCCAGCAGTTACCCAGACAGGGGAGGGGAGACCCAGTACTTC.